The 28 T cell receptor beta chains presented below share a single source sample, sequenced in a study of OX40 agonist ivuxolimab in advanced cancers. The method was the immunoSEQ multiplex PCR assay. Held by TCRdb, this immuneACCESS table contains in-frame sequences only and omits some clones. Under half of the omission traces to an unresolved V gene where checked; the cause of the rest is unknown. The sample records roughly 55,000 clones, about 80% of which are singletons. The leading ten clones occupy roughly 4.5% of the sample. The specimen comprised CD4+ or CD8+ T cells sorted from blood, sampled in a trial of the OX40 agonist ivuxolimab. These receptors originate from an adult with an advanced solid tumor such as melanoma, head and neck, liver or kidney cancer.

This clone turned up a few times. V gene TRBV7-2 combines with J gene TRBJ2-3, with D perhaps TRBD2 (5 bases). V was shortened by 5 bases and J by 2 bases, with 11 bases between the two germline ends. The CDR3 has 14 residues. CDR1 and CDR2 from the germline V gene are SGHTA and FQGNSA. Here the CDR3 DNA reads TGTGCCAGCAGCCCACTAGACCACACAGATACGCAGTATTTT. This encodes CASSPLDHTDTQYF.

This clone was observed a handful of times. This CDR3 is CASSLTEGTAGSPLHF. Written as DNA, the CDR3 is TGTGCCAGCAGTCTCACGGAAGGGACGGCGGGCTCACCCCTCCACTTT. This rearrangement joins TRBV2 to TRBJ1-6; tentative D call: TRBD1 (5 bases). Trimming left V 5 bases short and J 10 bases short, with 21 bases between. The CDR3 sequence is 16 residues long. From germline, CDR1 is SNHLY and CDR2 FYNNEI.

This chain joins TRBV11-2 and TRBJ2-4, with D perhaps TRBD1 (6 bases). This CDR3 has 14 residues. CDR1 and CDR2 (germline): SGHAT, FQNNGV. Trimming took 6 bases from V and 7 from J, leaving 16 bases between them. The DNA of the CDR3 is TGTGCCAGCAGTTCAAGGACAGCTACGAACATTCAGTACTTC. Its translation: CASSSRTATNIQYF. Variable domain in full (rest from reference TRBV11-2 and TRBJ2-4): EAGVAQSPRYKIIEKRQSVAFWCNPISGHATLYWYQQILGQGPKLLIQFQNNGVVDDSQLPKDRFSAERLKGVDSTLKIQPAKLEDSAVYLCASSSRTATNIQYFGAGTRLSVL.

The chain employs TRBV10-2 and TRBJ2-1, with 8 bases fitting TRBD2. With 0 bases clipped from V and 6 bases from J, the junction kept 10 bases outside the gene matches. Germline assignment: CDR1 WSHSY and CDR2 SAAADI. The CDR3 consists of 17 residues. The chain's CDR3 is CASSESTLAGRGNEQFF. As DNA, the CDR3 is TGCGCCAGCAGTGAGTCGACCCTAGCGGGTCGGGGCAATGAGCAGTTCTTC.

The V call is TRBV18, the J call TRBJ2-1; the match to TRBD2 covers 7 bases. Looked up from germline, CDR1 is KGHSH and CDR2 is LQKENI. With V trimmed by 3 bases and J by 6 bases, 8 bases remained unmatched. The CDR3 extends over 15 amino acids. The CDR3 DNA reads TGTGCCAGCTCACCGAGGACTAGAGCGCGCAATGAGCAGTTCTTC. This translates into CASSPRTRARNEQFF. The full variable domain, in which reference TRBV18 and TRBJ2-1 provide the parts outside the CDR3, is NAGVMQNPRHLVRRRGQEARLRCSPMKGHSHVYWYRQLPEEGLKFMVYLQKENIIDESGMPKERFSAEFPKEGPSILRIQQVVRGDSAAYFCASSPRTRARNEQFFGPGTRLTVL.

CDR3 amino acids: CASSLGPPEMGSPLHF. As DNA, the CDR3 is TGTGCCAGTAGTTTAGGGCCCCCGGAGATGGGTTCACCCCTCCACTTT. This chain connects TRBV19 to TRBJ1-6; no definite D call. The germline gives CDR1 LNHDA, CDR2 SQIVND (reference sequence). Trimming shortened V by 5 bases and J by 9 bases, and 20 bases separated the two germline ends. The CDR3 runs to 16 residues. Full variable domain (rest looked up from reference TRBV19 and TRBJ1-6): DGGITQSPKYLFRKEGQNVTLSCEQNLNHDAMYWYRQDPGQGLRLIYYSQIVNDFQKGDIAEGYSVSREKKESFPLTVTSAQKNPTAFYLCASSLGPPEMGSPLHFGNGTRLTVT.

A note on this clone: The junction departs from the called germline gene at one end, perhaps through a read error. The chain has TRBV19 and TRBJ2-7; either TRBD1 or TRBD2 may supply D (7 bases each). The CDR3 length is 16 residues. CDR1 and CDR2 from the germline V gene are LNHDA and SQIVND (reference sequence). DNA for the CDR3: TGTGCCAGTAGTCCCTCGGCAGGGGGGGGTCCCTACGAGCAGTGCTTC. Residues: CASSPSAGGGPYEQCF.

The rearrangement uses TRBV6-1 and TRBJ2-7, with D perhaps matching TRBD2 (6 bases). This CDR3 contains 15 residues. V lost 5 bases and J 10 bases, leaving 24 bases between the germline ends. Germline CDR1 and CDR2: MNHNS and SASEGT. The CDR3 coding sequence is TGTGCCAGCAGTCCCCCGGGGACTCCCCGTGGGGGACAGTACTTC. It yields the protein CASSPPGTPRGGQYF.

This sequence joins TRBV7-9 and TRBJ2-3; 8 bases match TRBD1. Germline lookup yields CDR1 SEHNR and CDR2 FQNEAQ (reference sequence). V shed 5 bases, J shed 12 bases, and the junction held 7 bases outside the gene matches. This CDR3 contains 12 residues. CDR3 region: CASSRGQGSQYF. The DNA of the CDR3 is TGTGCCAGCAGCCGAGGACAGGGTAGCCAGTATTTT.

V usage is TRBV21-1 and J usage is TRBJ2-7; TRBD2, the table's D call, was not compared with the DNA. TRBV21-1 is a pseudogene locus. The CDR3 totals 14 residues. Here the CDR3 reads CASSKRPGSREQYF. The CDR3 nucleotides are TGTGCCAGCAGCAAACGTCCGGGTTCGCGCGAGCAGTACTTC.

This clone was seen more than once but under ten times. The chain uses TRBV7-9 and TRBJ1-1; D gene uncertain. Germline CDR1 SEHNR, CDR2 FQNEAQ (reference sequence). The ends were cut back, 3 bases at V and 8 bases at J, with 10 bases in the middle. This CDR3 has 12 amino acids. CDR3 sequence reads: CASSFAGTEAFF. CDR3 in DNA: TGTGCCAGCAGCTTCGCAGGTACAGAAGCTTTCTTT.

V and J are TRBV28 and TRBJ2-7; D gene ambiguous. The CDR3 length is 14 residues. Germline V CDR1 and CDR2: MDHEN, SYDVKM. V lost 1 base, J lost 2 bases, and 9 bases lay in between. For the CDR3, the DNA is TGTGCCAGCAGTTTATCAGTCTTCCCCTACGAGCAGTACTTC. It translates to CASSLSVFPYEQYF.

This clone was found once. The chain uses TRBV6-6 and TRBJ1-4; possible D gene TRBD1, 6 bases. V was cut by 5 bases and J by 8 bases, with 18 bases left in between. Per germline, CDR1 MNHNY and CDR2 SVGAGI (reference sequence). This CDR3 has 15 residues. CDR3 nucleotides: TGTGCCAGCAGTCCAGGGGCAGGGGCCGGGGAAAAACTGTTTTTT. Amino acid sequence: CASSPGAGAGEKLFF.

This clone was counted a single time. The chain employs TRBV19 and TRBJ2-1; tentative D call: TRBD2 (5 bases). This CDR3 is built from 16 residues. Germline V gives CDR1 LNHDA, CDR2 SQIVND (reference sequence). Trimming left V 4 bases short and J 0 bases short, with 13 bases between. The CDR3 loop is CASSTHWRISYNEQFF. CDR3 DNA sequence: TGTGCCAGTAGTACCCATTGGAGGATCTCCTACAATGAGCAGTTCTTC.

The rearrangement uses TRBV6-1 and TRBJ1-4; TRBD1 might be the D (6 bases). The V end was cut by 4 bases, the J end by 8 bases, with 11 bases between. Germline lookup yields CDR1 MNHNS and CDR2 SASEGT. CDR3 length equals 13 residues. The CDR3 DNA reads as TGTGCCAGCAGTGTGGACAGTTGGGAAAAACTGTTTTTT. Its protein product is CASSVDSWEKLFF.

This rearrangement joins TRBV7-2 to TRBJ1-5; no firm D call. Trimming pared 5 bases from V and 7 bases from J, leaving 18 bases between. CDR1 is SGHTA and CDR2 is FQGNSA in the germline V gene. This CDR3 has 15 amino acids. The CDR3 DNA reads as TGTGCCAGCAGCCCCCAGAACATTAGCGGACAGCCCCAGCATTTT. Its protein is CASSPQNISGQPQHF. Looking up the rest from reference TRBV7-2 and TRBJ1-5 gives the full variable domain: GAGVSQSPSNKVTEKGKDVELRCDPISGHTALYWYRQSLGQGLEFLIYFQGNSAPDKSGLPSDRFSAERTGGSVSTLTIQRTQQEDSAVYLCASSPQNISGQPQHFGDGTRLSIL.

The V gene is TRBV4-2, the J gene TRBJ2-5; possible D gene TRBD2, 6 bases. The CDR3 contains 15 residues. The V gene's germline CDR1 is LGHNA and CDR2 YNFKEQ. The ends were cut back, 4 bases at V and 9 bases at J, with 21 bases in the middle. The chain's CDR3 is CASSPPAGGVSAQYF. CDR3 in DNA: TGTGCCAGCAGCCCCCCCGCGGGCGGGGTATCGGCCCAGTACTTC.

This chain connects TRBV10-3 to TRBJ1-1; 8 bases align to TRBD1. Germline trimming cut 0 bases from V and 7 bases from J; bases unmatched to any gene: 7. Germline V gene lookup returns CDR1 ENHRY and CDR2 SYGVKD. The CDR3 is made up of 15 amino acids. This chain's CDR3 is CAISESGTGRGEAFF. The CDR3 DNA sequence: TGTGCCATCAGTGAGTCGGGGACAGGCAGAGGTGAAGCTTTCTTT.

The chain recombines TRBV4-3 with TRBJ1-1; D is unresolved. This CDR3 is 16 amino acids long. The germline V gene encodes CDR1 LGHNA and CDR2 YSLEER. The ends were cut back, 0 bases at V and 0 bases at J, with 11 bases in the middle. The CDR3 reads CASSQDHAGLNTEAFF. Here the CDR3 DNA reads TGCGCCAGCAGCCAAGATCATGCAGGACTGAACACTGAAGCTTTCTTT.

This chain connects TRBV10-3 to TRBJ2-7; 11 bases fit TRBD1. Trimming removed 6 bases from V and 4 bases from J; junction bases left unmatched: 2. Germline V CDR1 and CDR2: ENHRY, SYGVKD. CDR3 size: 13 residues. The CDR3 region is CAIRGTGGYEQYF. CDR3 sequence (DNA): TGTGCCATCAGAGGGACAGGGGGGTACGAGCAGTACTTC.

In nucleotides, the CDR3 is TGTGCCAGTAGTCCACAGACAGGGGACTATGGCTACACCTTC. Translation: CASSPQTGDYGYTF. This rearrangement joins TRBV19 to TRBJ1-2; 8 bases are shared with TRBD1. This CDR3 has 14 amino acids. Trimming at V came to 5 bases and at J to 3 bases, leaving 5 bases not matched to a gene. Germline V lookup: CDR1 LNHDA, CDR2 SQIVND (reference sequence).

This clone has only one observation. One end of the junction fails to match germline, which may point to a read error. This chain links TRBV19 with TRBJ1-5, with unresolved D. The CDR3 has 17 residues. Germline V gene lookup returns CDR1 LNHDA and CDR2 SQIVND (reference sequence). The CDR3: CASSIWGRGYSNQSQHF. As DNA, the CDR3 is TGTGCCAGTAGTATCTGGGGTCGAGGATATAGCAATCAGTCCCAGCATTTT.

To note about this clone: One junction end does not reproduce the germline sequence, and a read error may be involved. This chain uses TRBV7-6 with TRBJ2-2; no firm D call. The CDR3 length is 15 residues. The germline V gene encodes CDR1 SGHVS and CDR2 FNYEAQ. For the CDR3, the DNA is TGTGCCGGCAGCGCGAGCTGGGTGGGCACCGGGGAGCTGTTTTTT. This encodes CAGSASWVGTGELFF.

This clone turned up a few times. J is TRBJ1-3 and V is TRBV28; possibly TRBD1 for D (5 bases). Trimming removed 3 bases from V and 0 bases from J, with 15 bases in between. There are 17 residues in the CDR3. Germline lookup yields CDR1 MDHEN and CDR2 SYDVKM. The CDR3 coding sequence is TGTGCCAGCAGTTTCGGGGGACCCCCCCGCTCTGGAAACACCATATATTTT. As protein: CASSFGGPPRSGNTIYF.

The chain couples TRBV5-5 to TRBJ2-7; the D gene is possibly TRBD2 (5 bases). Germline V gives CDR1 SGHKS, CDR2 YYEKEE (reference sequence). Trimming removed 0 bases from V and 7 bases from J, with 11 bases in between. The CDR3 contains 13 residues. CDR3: CASSLDRRMEQYF. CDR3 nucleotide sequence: TGTGCCAGCAGCTTGGATAGGAGGATGGAGCAGTACTTC.

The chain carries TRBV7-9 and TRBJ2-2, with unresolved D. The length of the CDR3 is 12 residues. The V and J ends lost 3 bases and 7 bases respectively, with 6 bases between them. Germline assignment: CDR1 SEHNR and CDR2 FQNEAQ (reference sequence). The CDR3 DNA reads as TGTGCCAGCAGCTTGTGGGGCGGGGAGCTGTTTTTT. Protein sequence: CASSLWGGELFF.

The CDR3 loop reads CASIPQGPRVAQHF. The CDR3 nucleotides read TGTGCCAGCATCCCACAGGGCCCCCGGGTGGCCCAGCATTTT. The chain combines TRBV28 with TRBJ1-5; tentatively, D is TRBD1 (6 bases). V lost 7 bases to trimming and J lost 11 bases, with 21 bases between them. The CDR3 sequence is 14 residues long. Germline assignment: CDR1 MDHEN and CDR2 SYDVKM.

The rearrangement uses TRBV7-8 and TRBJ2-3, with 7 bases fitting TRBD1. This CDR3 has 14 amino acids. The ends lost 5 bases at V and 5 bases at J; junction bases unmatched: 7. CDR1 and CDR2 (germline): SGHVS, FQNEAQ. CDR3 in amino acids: CASSGRQGQDTQYF. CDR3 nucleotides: TGTGCCAGCAGCGGTCGACAGGGCCAAGATACGCAGTATTTT.